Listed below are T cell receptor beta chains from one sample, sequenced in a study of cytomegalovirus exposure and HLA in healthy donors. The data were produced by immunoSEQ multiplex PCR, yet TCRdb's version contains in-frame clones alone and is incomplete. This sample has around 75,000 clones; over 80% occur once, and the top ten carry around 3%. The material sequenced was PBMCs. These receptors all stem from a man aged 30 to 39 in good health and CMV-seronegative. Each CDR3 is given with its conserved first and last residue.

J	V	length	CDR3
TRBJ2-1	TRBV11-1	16	CASSLVRGSSYNEQFF
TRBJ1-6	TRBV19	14	CASSIRDYNSPLHF
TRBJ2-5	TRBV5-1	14	CASSFFGQQETQYF
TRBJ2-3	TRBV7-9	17	CASSLPSDRAMADTQYF
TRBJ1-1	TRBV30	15	CAWNADSTWGTEAFF
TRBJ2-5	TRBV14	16	CASSPGISGQGETQYF
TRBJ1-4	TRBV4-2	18	CASSQDYNRGSVQEKLFF
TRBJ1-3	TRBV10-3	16	CAISESPRSSGNTIYF
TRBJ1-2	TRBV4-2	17	CASSQESLPDINYGYTF
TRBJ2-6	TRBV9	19	CASSVPGQGKSSGANVLTF
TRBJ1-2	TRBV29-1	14	CSVDGGAVRNGYTF
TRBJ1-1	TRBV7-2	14	CASTRDRGGTEAFF
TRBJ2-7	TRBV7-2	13	CASSLGVVYEQYF
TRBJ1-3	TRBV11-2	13	CASSLVGGNTIYF
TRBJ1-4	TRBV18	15	CASSPRGPKNEKLFF
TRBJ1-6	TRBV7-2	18	CASSLEFSGGAGNSPLHF
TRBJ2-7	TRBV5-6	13	CASTLSWGDEQYF
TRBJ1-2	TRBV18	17	CASSRGQGLIGHGGYTF
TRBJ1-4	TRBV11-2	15	CASSFDLQPNEKLFF
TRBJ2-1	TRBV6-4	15	CASSSGQGAYNEQFF
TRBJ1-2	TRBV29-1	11	CSVGSGYGYTF
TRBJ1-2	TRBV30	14	CAWSVQGAPYGYTF
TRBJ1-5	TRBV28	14	CASNNRVPLQPQHF
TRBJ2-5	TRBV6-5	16	CASSYVTGDLQETQYF
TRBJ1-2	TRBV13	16	CASSLAGAKTNYGYTF
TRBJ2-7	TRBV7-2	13	CASSRDRAYEQYF
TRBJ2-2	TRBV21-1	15	CASNVRDYNTGELFF
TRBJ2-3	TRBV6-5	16	CASSYDRGTEGDTQYF
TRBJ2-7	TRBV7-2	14	CASSFGTVSYEQYF
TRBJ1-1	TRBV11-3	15	CASSFGAGTGSEAFF
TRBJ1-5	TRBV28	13	CASSNQGAQPQHF
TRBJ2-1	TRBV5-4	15	CASSSRTGGYNEQFF
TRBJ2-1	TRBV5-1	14	CASSWERLAREQFF
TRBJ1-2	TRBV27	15	CASSGRTGAIDGYTF
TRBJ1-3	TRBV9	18	CASSVAPSDRGSGNTIYF
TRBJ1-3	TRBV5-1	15	CASSLEPSSGNTIYF
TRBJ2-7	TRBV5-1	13	CASSSKGQNEQYF
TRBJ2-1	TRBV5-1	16	CASSFSDTDSYNEQFF
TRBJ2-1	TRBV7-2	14	CASSPGDSRNEQFF
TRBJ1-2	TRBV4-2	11	CAAGSTYGYTF
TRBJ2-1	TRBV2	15	CASIYSGQGAGEQFF
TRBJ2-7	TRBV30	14	CACPGSYPRYEQYF
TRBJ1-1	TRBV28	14	CASSSGTVNTEAFF
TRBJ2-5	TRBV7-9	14	CASSLEGSGGTQYF
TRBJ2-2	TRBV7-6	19	CASSLVPVLAEGDTGELFF
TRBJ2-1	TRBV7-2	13	CASSLAVYNEQFF
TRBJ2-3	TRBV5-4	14	CASSLAKATDTQYF
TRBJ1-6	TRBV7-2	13	CASSRGGNSPLHF
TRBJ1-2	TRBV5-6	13	CASSLPQAYGYTF
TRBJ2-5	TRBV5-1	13	CASSSTGEETQYF
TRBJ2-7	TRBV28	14	CASTLGGSSYEQYF
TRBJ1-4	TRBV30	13	CAWNRGVWEKLFF
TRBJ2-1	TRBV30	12	CAWSVAGNEQFF